These 3 T cell receptor beta chains share one sample of origin, sequenced in a study of vaccination effects on CD4 cells after COVID-19. Some clones are missing from TCRdb's copy, which holds only in-frame ones; the method was immunoSEQ multiplex PCR. This table has about 66,000 clones, approximately 72% appearing once. What these receptors recognize is not known. Culture proceeded for nine to eleven days, and CD4+ T cells were then isolated. Sequencing used CD4+ T cells from PBMCs cultured without peptide, obtained before COVID-19 vaccination. Receptors were obtained from a human donor who had a prior SARS-CoV-2 infection.

This chain joins TRBV11-2 and TRBJ1-5; no firm D call. This CDR3 has 15 amino acids. Germline-derived CDR1 and CDR2 are SGHAT and FQNNGV. V lost 1 base to trimming and J lost 6 bases, with 13 bases between them. CDR3 region: CASSLGVREAQPQHF. CDR3 DNA: TGTGCCAGCAGCTTAGGAGTGCGGGAGGCTCAGCCCCAGCATTTT.

The rearrangement uses TRBV5-4 and TRBJ2-1; the D gene could be TRBD1 or TRBD2 (5 bases each). The germline V gene has CDR1 SGHNT and CDR2 YYREEE (reference sequence). The CDR3 is made up of 15 amino acids. The V gene lost 0 bases and the J gene lost 0 bases, with 7 bases spanning the gap. The CDR3 coding sequence is TGTGCCAGCAGCTTGGCAGGGAGCTCCTACAATGAGCAGTTCTTC. It specifies CASSLAGSSYNEQFF.

The chain links TRBV4-2 to TRBJ2-1; TRBD2 agrees at 13 bases. The V gene end was trimmed by 1 base and the J gene end by 0 bases; junction bases not matched to a gene: 12. This CDR3 comprises 21 residues. In germline, CDR1 is LGHNA, CDR2 YNFKEQ. The chain's CDR3 is CASSQVSAGLAGSSSYNEQFF. For the CDR3, the DNA is TGTGCCAGCAGCCAAGTCTCCGCGGGACTAGCGGGGTCGAGCTCCTACAATGAGCAGTTCTTC.